This TCR beta chain was sequenced for a study of PD-L1 blockade in urothelial cancer. Produced via immunoSEQ multiplex PCR; TCRdb's table is partial and in-frame only. This table holds about 39,000 clones, around 89% found once. Germline lookup yields CDR1 MDHEN and CDR2 SYDVKM. J lost 3 bases, V lost 5 bases, and 5 bases had no gene match. The length of the CDR3 is 14 residues. Patients had urothelial carcinoma that was locally advanced or metastatic. The source of this sequence is a man aged 60 to 75 with urothelial cancer. The input for sequencing was PBMCs, taken around atezolizumab (anti-PD-L1) treatment. This chain links TRBV28 with TRBJ1-1, with 8 bases aligning to TRBD1. Here the CDR3 reads CASSAGQADTEAFF. The CDR3 nucleotides are TGTGCCAGCAGTGCGGGACAGGCGGACACTGAAGCTTTCTTT. The full variable domain, in which reference TRBV28 and TRBJ1-1 provide the parts outside the CDR3, is DVKVTQSSRYLVKRTGEKVFLECVQDMDHENMFWYRQDPGLGLRLIYFSYDVKMKEKGDIPEGYSVSREKKERFSLILESASTNQTSMYLCASSAGQADTEAFFGQGTRLTVV.